The clone carrying this TCR beta chain was detected ten times or more. The target antigen is unknown. These data belong to a study of T-cell reconstitution after alpha-beta-depleted transplantation in children. The CDR3 contains 16 residues. Deletions cut 1 base from V and 3 bases from J, with 16 bases between. Per the germline V gene, CDR1 is SEHNR and CDR2 is FQNEAQ (reference sequence). Unique molecular identifiers were built into the TCRbeta library. TCRdb re-called the PCR reads through MiXCR, storing one row per CDR3 protein. The table shows around 450,000 distinct CDR3 sequences, with under 12% occurring only once. Study-wide points: T-cell numbers and diversity, one year after transplant, stemmed largely from T cells that were newly produced. Reportedly, alpha-beta T cells present about two months post-transplant originated from several hundred expanded clones of graft origin. Surviving recipient cells, namely T cells and thymic progenitors, were the source of high day-60 TCRbeta diversity in some patients.

Sequencing used PBMCs, obtained before TCRalphabeta/CD19-depleted stem cell transplant. The sequence derives from a child under 10 years old with inherited bone marrow failure, due to receive a stem cell transplant. This chain links TRBV7-9 with TRBJ2-7; D perhaps matches TRBD2 (5 bases). The chain's CDR3 is CASSLGEAREIYEQYF. The CDR3 DNA reads TGTGCCAGCAGCTTAGGTGAGGCACGGGAAATCTACGAGCAGTACTTC.